One T cell receptor beta chain is described in this entry. Antigen: not known. From germline, CDR1 is MNHEY and CDR2 SVGAGI. CDR3 length equals 13 residues. Deletions cut 4 bases from V and 1 base from J, with 7 bases between. These data are taken from a study of T cell responses to AZD1222 COVID-19 vaccine. Study results and caveats: Recipients of two AZD1222 doses showed rising Spike-specific TCR breadth and depth. Samples come after the peak T cell response, not at day 14.

TCRdb's copy holds only in-frame clones and misses some; the assay was immunoSEQ multiplex PCR. Of some 130,000 clones in the sample, about nine tenths were seen once. The source of this sequence is an adult in good health. The source was peripheral blood, collected on day 0 of AZD1222 vaccination. The rearrangement uses TRBV6-5 and TRBJ1-1; possible D gene TRBD1, 5 bases. The CDR3 DNA follows: TGTGCCAGCAGTTTTCAGGGGAACACTGAAGCTTTCTTT. Translation gives CASSFQGNTEAFF.